The 8 T cell receptor beta chains presented below share a single source sample, sequenced in a study of shared clonotypes between healthy human individuals (dated by TCRdb to 2020 to 2021). The method was the immunoSEQ multiplex PCR assay. Drawn from immuneACCESS, this table holds only the in-frame rearrangements with V and J called that TCRdb kept. Clones are partly lost; checked studies trace under half to an unresolved V gene and leave the rest unexplained. Here the sample has some 2,500,000 clones; about 90% occur a single time. The biggest ten clones account for 0.3% to 0.45% of the sample. Sequenced material: naive CD4+ T cells from PBMCs. Explained via the paper, the cell subset or site label denotes: CD45RA+ positively selected. These receptors were obtained from a man in his late teens or twenties in good health. Some clones in this sample may be carry-over from other donors' samples.

The chain is built from TRBV18 and TRBJ2-7; no reliable D call. The V gene lost 3 bases and the J gene lost 0 bases, with 9 bases spanning the gap. Germline CDR1 KGHSH, CDR2 LQKENI. The CDR3 runs 14 residues. The CDR3 region is CASSPLPSSYEQYF. CDR3 nucleotide sequence: TGTGCCAGCTCACCGTTGCCCAGCTCCTACGAGCAGTACTTC.

This sequence joins TRBV19 and TRBJ2-7; the D gene could be TRBD1 or TRBD2 (6 bases each). V was shortened by 4 bases and J by 1 base, with 17 bases between the two germline ends. The germline gives CDR1 LNHDA, CDR2 SQIVND (reference sequence). This CDR3 is 16 amino acids long. The CDR3 loop is CASSRTTGQLSYEQYF. The CDR3 nucleotides read TGTGCCAGTAGTAGGACTACGGGACAATTATCCTACGAGCAGTACTTC.

As to this clone: This sample also contains other DNA sequences that code for the same CDR3. The chain employs TRBV28 and TRBJ1-1; no reliable D call. Deletions cut 2 bases from V and 8 bases from J, with 6 bases between. The CDR3 consists of 11 residues. The germline V gene encodes CDR1 MDHEN and CDR2 SYDVKM. In DNA form, the CDR3 reads TGTGCCAGCAGTTTACACAGCGAAGCTTTCTTT. It is translated as CASSLHSEAFF. The full variable domain, rest sourced from reference TRBV28 and TRBJ1-1, is DVKVTQSSRYLVKRTGEKVFLECVQDMDHENMFWYRQDPGLGLRLIYFSYDVKMKEKGDIPEGYSVSREKKERFSLILESASTNQTSMYLCASSLHSEAFFGQGTRLTVV.

This sequence joins TRBV5-6 and TRBJ1-1, with D possibly being TRBD1 (6 bases). Trimming pared 1 base from V and 0 bases from J, leaving 10 bases between. CDR1 and CDR2 from the germline V gene are SGHDT and YYEEEE. CDR3 length equals 15 residues. In DNA, the CDR3 is TGTGCCAGCAGCTTGACAGGGCCCTTGAACACTGAAGCTTTCTTT. Protein sequence: CASSLTGPLNTEAFF.

The chain recombines TRBV10-3 with TRBJ2-3, with D perhaps TRBD1 or TRBD2 (5 bases each). The germline CDR1 and CDR2 sequences are ENHRY and SYGVKD. This CDR3 spans 13 amino acids. V lost 5 bases and J lost 2, with 8 bases in between. Here the CDR3 reads CAISTGTTDTQYF. CDR3 nucleotide sequence: TGTGCCATCAGTACCGGGACCACAGATACGCAGTATTTT.

The V gene is TRBV7-5, the J gene TRBJ2-7. TRBV7-5 is a pseudogene locus. The CDR3 runs 13 residues. Written as DNA, the CDR3 is TGTGCCCGAATCGGGGACCCTTCCTACGAGCAGTACTTC. This sequence encodes CARIGDPSYEQYF.

V and J are TRBV7-2 and TRBJ1-2; D may be TRBD1 (6 bases). The V gene lost 3 bases and the J gene lost 4 bases, with 9 bases spanning the gap. The CDR3 loop spans 13 amino acids. The germline V gene encodes CDR1 SGHTA and CDR2 FQGNSA. The CDR3 sequence is CASSFKGGYGYTF. The CDR3 DNA is TGTGCCAGCAGCTTCAAGGGGGGCTATGGCTACACCTTC.

Of note for this clone: Other DNA sequences of this sample code for an identical CDR3. The CDR3: CAWTSGTSTDTQYF. The CDR3, as DNA: TGTGCCTGGACTAGCGGGACCAGCACAGATACGCAGTATTTT. This chain connects TRBV30 to TRBJ2-3; TRBD2 matches at 9 bases. Germline V lookup: CDR1 GTSNPN, CDR2 SVGIG (reference sequence). Trimming took 4 bases from V and 0 from J; bases not matched to a gene: 2. This CDR3 contains 14 residues. The variable domain in full, with the rest retrieved from reference TRBV30 and TRBJ2-3, is SQTIHQWPATLVQPVGSPLSLECTVEGTSNPNLYWYRQAAGRGLQLLFYSVGIGQISSEVPQNLSASRPQDRQFILSSKKLLLSDSGFYLCAWTSGTSTDTQYFGPGTRLTVL.